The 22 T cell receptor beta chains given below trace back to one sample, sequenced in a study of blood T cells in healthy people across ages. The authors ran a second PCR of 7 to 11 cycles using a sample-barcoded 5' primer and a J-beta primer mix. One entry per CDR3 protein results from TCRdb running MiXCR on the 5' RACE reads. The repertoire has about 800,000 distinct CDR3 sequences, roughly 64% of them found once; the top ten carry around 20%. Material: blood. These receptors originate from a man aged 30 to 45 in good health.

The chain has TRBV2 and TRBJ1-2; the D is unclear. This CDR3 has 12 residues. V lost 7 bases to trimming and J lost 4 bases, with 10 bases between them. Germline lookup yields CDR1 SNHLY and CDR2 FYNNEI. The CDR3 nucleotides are TGTGCCAGCACGTCCGGCGCCTATGGCTACACCTTC. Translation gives CASTSGAYGYTF. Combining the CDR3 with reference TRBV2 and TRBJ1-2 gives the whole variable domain EPEVTQTPSHQVTQMGQEVILRCVPISNHLYFYWYRQILGQKVEFLVSFYNNEISEKSEIFDDQFSVERPDGSNFTLKIRSTKLEDSAMYFCASTSGAYGYTFGSGTRLTVV.

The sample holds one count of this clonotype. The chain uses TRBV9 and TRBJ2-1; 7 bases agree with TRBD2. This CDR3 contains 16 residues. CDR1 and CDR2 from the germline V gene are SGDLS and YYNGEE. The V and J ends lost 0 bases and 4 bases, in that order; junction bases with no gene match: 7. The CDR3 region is CASSVDPSGDYNEQFF. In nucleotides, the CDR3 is TGTGCCAGCAGCGTAGATCCCAGCGGGGATTACAATGAGCAGTTCTTC.

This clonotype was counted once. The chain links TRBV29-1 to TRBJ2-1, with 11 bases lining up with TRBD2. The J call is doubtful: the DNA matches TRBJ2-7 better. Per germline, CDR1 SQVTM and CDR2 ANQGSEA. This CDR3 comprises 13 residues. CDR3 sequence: CSVGTSGSNEQYF. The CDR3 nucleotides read TGCAGCGTCGGGACTAGCGGTTCCAATGAGCAGTACTTC.

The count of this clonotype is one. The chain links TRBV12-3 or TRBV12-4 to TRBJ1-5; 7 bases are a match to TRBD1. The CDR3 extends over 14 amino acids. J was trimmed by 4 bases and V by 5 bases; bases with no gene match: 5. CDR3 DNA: TGTGCCAGCAGTACAGGGGCTGTAAATCAGCCCCAGCATTTT. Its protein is CASSTGAVNQPQHF.

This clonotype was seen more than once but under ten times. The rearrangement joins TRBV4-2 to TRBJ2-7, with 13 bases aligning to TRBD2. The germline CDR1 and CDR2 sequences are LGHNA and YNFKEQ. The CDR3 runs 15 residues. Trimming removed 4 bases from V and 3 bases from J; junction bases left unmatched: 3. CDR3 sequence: CASSPGTSGDYEQYF. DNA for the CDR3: TGTGCCAGCAGCCCTGGGACTAGCGGGGACTACGAGCAGTACTTC.

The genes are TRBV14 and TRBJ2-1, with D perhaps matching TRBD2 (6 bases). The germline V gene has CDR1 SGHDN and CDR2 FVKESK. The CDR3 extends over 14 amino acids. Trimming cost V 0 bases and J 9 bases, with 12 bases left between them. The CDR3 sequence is CASSQEFYGGEQFF. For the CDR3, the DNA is TGTGCCAGCAGCCAAGAATTTTACGGGGGTGAGCAGTTCTTC.

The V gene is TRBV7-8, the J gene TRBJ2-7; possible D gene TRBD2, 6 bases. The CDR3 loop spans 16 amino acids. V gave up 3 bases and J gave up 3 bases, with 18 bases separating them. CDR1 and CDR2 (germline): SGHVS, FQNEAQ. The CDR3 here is CASSFNPSVAVYEQYF. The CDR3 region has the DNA TGTGCCAGCAGCTTCAACCCTAGCGTTGCGGTCTACGAGCAGTACTTC.

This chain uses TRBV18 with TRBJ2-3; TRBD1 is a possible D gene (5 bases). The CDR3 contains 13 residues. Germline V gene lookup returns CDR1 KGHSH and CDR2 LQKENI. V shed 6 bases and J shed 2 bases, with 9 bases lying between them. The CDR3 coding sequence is TGTGCCAGCTCGAAGGGGCCCACAGATACGCAGTATTTT. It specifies CASSKGPTDTQYF. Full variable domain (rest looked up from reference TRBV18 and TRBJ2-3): NAGVMQNPRHLVRRRGQEARLRCSPMKGHSHVYWYRQLPEEGLKFMVYLQKENIIDESGMPKERFSAEFPKEGPSILRIQQVVRGDSAAYFCASSKGPTDTQYFGPGTRLTVL.

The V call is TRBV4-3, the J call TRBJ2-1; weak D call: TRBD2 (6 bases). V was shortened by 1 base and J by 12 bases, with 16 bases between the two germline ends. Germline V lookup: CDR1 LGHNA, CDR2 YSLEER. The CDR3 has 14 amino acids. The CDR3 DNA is TGCGCCAGCAGCCAAGTGGAAGGGGCGGGACGGCAGTTCTTC. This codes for CASSQVEGAGRQFF.

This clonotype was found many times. CDR3 sequence (DNA): TGCAGTGCTTCGACTAGCCGTTTCGTCAATGAGCAGTTCTTC. This translates into CSASTSRFVNEQFF. The chain has TRBV20-1 and TRBJ2-1; TRBD2 matches 7 bases. Germline trimming cut 5 bases from V and 6 bases from J; bases unmatched to any gene: 10. This CDR3 spans 14 amino acids. CDR1 is DFQATT and CDR2 is SNEGSKA in the germline V gene (reference sequence).

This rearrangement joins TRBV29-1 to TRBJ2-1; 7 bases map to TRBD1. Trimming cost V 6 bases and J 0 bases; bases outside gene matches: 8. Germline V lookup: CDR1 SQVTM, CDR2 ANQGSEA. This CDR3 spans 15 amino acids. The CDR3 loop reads CSVPTGFSSYNEQFF. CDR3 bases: TGCAGCGTCCCGACAGGGTTTAGCTCCTACAATGAGCAGTTCTTC.

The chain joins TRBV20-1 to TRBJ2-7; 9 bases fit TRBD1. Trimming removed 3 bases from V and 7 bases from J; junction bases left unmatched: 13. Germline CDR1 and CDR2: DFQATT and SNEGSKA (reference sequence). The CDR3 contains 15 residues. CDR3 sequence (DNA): TGCAGTGCTAGCGAGGGGACAGGGCGAATGAGTGAGCAGTACTTC. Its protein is CSASEGTGRMSEQYF.

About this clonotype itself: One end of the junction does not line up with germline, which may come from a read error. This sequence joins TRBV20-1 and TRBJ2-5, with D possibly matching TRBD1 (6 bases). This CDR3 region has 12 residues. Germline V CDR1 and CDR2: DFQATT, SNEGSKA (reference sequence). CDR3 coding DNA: TGCAGTGCTAGAGATGTTGGACAGACCCGGTACTTC. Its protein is CSARDVGQTRYF.

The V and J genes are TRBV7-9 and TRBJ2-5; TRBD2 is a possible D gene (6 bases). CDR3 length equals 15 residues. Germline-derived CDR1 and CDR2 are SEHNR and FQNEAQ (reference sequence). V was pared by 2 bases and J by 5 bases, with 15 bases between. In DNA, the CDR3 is TGTGCCAGCAGCTTACCCACTAGCAACCCTGAGACCCAGTACTTC. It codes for CASSLPTSNPETQYF.

CDR3 sequence reads: CASSLVRGSAGADTQYF. CDR3 DNA: TGCGCCAGCAGCTTGGTACGTGGTTCAGCGGGAGCAGATACGCAGTATTTT. The chain couples TRBV5-1 to TRBJ2-3; 8 bases match TRBD2. The germline CDR1 and CDR2 sequences are SGHRS and YFSETQ. Losses at the gene ends were 0 bases for V and 4 bases for J; bases not matched to a gene: 10. The CDR3 extends over 17 amino acids.

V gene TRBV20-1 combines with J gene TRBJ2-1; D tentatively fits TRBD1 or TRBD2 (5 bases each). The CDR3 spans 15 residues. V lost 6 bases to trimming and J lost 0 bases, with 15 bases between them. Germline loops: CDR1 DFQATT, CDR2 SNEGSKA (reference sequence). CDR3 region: CSAGAGLSSYNEQFF. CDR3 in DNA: TGCAGTGCCGGGGCAGGACTTAGCTCCTACAATGAGCAGTTCTTC.

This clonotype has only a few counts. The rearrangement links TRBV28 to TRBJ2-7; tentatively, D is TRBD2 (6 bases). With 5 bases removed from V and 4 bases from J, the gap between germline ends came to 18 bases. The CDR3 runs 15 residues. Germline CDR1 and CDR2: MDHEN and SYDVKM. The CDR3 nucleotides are TGTGCCAGCAGTCCTCAGACTGGGCGGGAATACGAGCAGTACTTC. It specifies CASSPQTGREYEQYF. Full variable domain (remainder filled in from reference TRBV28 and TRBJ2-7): DVKVTQSSRYLVKRTGEKVFLECVQDMDHENMFWYRQDPGLGLRLIYFSYDVKMKEKGDIPEGYSVSREKKERFSLILESASTNQTSMYLCASSPQTGREYEQYFGPGTRLTVT.

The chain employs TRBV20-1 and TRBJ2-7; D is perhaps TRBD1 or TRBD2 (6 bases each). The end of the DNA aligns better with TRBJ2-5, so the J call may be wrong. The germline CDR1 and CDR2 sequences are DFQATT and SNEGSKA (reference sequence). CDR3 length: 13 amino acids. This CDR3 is CSGAATGRETQYF. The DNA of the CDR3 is TGCAGTGGCGCGGCCACAGGGAGGGAGACCCAGTACTTC.

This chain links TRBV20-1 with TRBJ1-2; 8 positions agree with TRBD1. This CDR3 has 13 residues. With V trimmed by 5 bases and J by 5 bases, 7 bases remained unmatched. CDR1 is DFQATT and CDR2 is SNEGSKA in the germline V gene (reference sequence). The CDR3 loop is CSARQGRWYGYTF. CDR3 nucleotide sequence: TGCAGTGCTCGACAGGGGAGGTGGTATGGCTACACCTTC.

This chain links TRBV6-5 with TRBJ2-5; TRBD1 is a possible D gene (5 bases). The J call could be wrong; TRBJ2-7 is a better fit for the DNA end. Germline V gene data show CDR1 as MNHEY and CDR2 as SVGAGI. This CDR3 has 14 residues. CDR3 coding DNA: TGTGCCAGCAGACCCATTCAGGGCAGTGGCGAGCAGTACTTC. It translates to CASRPIQGSGEQYF.

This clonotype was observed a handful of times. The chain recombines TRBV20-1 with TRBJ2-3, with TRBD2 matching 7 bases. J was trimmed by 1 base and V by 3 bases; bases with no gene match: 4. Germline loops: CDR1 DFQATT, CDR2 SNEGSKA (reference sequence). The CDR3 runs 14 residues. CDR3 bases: TGCAGTGCTAGGCGGGAGACTGGCACAGATACGCAGTATTTT. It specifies CSARRETGTDTQYF.

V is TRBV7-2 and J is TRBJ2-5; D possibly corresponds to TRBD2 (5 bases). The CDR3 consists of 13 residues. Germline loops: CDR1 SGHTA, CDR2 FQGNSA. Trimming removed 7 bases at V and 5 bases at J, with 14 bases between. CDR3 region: CASNWTPQETQYF. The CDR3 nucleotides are TGTGCCAGCAATTGGACTCCACAGGAGACCCAGTACTTC.